This passage covers 23 T cell receptor beta chains from one sample sequenced in a study of T cells in Graves' hyperthyroidism and ophthalmopathy. RNA transcripts gave rise to amplified TCR beta CDR3 regions. The TCR CDR3 was amplified in a first-round RT-PCR using the HTBI primer set. TCRdb re-called the multiplex PCR reads through MiXCR, storing one row per CDR3 protein. The table records approximately 360,000 distinct CDR3 sequences, about 15% of them present only once. The material sequenced was blood. These receptors all stem from a woman younger than 30 with Graves' hyperthyroidism that later progressed to Graves' ophthalmopathy.

At least ten counts were recorded for this clonotype. The V and J genes are TRBV28 and TRBJ2-1; D is perhaps TRBD1 (6 bases). Germline CDR1 is MDHEN and CDR2 is SYDVKM. The CDR3 has 16 residues. V was cut by 4 bases and J by 7 bases, with 20 bases left in between. The CDR3 here is CASSSHTGTLWNEQFF. The CDR3 DNA reads as TGTGCCAGCAGTTCTCATACAGGGACCCTCTGGAATGAGCAGTTCTTC.

This clonotype was observed many times. The junction does not match germline at one end; this may be a read error. CDR3 region: CASSLAGWDEQYF. The CDR3 DNA is TGTGCCAGCAGCCTAGCGGGATGGGACGAGCAGTACTTC. V and J are TRBV7-2 and TRBJ2-7; TRBD2 matches 9 bases. This CDR3 contains 13 residues. Germline V lookup: CDR1 SGHTA, CDR2 FQGNSA.

This clonotype was seen ten or more times. The chain combines TRBV20-1 with TRBJ1-2, with D perhaps TRBD1 (6 bases). Germline CDR1 reads DFQATT; CDR2 reads SNEGSKA (reference sequence). V was shortened by 6 bases and J by 4 bases, with 15 bases between the two germline ends. The CDR3 is 13 residues long. The CDR3 DNA sequence: TGCAGTGCCACGGACGGGACATCCTATGGCTACACCTTC. Protein sequence: CSATDGTSYGYTF.

Many counts were recorded for this clonotype. The V and J genes are TRBV6-1 and TRBJ2-1; tentative D call: TRBD2 (6 bases). The V end lost 8 bases, the J end lost 3 bases, and 20 bases lay between the germline ends. CDR1 MNHNS and CDR2 SASEGT come from the germline V gene. This CDR3 region has 16 residues. For the CDR3, the DNA is TGTGCCAGCGTATGGGTGGAGGGTTCAAACTACAATGAGCAGTTCTTC. As protein: CASVWVEGSNYNEQFF.

This clonotype was seen repeatedly, ten times or more. The chain carries TRBV10-3 and TRBJ2-7; 14 positions match TRBD2. The V gene's germline CDR1 is ENHRY and CDR2 SYGVKD. V trimming: 3 bases; J trimming: 6 bases; junction bases outside the gene matches: 7. The CDR3 loop spans 16 amino acids. The DNA for the CDR3 is TGTGCCATCAGTGACTCCGGGACTAGCGGGAGCCGCGAGCAGTACTTC. Its translation is CAISDSGTSGSREQYF.

The chain combines TRBV3-1 with TRBJ2-7, with TRBD2 matching over 8 bases. The CDR3 totals 15 residues. The junction had 8 bases not matched to a gene; V was cut back by 3 bases and J by 4 bases. Germline lookup yields CDR1 LGHDT and CDR2 YNNKEL (reference sequence). The CDR3 loop reads CASSQGGGSRYEQYF. The CDR3 nucleotides are TGTGCCAGCAGCCAGGGCGGGGGGAGTCGGTACGAGCAGTACTTC.

In this sample, this clonotype turned up many times. The chain is built from TRBV27 and TRBJ2-1, with 7 bases identical to TRBD2. CDR3 length: 13 amino acids. With V trimmed by 8 bases and J by 6 bases, 7 bases remained unmatched. The germline CDR1 and CDR2 sequences are MNHEY and SMNVEV (reference sequence). The CDR3 bases are TGTGCCAGCCGCAAGGGGAGGGCCAATGAGCAGTTCTTC. This encodes CASRKGRANEQFF.

This clonotype was observed once. A clone one base away is much larger, so this may be a read error. The gene calls are TRBV6-1 and TRBJ2-1; 7 bases agree with TRBD2. CDR3 length: 14 amino acids. From germline, CDR1 is MNHNS and CDR2 SASEGT. The V gene end was trimmed by 7 bases and the J gene end by 8 bases; junction bases not matched to a gene: 11. CDR3 sequence: CASKTSRRRDEQFF. CDR3 bases: TGTGCCAGCAAGACTAGCAGGAGGAGGGATGAGCAGTTCTTC.

V usage is TRBV29-1 and J usage is TRBJ2-3, with D maybe TRBD1 (6 bases). Germline V gene lookup returns CDR1 SQVTM and CDR2 ANQGSEA. Trimming stripped 4 bases from V and 0 bases from J, with 14 bases between. CDR3 size: 15 residues. CDR3 loop: CSVASTGTSTDTQYF. CDR3 coding DNA: TGCAGCGTTGCCTCGACAGGAACTAGCACAGATACGCAGTATTTT.

In its sample, this clonotype was seen many times. The gene calls are TRBV7-9 and TRBJ1-4; D uncertain. The CDR3 spans 12 residues. Germline lookup yields CDR1 SEHNR and CDR2 FQNEAQ (reference sequence). V lost 7 bases and J lost 5, with 8 bases in between. For the CDR3, the DNA is TGTGCCAGCACCCTGCGGAATGAAAAACTGTTTTTT. It codes for CASTLRNEKLFF. Full variable domain (remainder filled in from reference TRBV7-9 and TRBJ1-4): DTGVSQNPRHKITKRGQNVTFRCDPISEHNRLYWYRQTLGQGPEFLTYFQNEAQLEKSRLLSDRFSAERPKGSFSTLEIQRTEQGDSAMYLCASTLRNEKLFFGSGTQLSVL.

This clonotype has at least ten counts. This rearrangement joins TRBV2 to TRBJ1-5; no reliable D call. Trimming removed 4 bases at V and 7 bases at J, with 14 bases between. The CDR3 totals 14 residues. Germline V lookup: CDR1 SNHLY, CDR2 FYNNEI. The CDR3 loop reads CASSAWREIQPQHF. In DNA, the CDR3 is TGTGCCAGCAGTGCTTGGCGCGAGATCCAGCCCCAGCATTTT. Full variable domain (missing parts from reference TRBV2 and TRBJ1-5): EPEVTQTPSHQVTQMGQEVILRCVPISNHLYFYWYRQILGQKVEFLVSFYNNEISEKSEIFDDQFSVERPDGSNFTLKIRSTKLEDSAMYFCASSAWREIQPQHFGDGTRLSIL.

Worth noting for this clonotype: This may be a read error: a much more frequent sequence differs by one nucleotide. The rearrangement links TRBV7-9 to TRBJ2-1; 13 positions match TRBD2. This CDR3 spans 18 amino acids. CDR1 and CDR2 from the germline V gene are SEHNR and FQNEAQ (reference sequence). CDR3 in DNA: TGTGCCAGCAGCTCCATCCCCTTACTAGCGGGAGGGAGAAATGAGAAGTTCTTC. Translating gives CASSSIPLLAGGRNEKFF.

This clonotype was picked up many times. The chain recombines TRBV20-1 with TRBJ2-1; D call uncertain. The CDR3 has 14 amino acids. Trimming shortened V by 6 bases and J by 10 bases, and 22 bases separated the two germline ends. Germline lookup yields CDR1 DFQATT and CDR2 SNEGSKA (reference sequence). The CDR3 bases are TGCAGTGCCCCCCCCCCTAGTCGCTTAGGAGAGCAGTTCTTC. This sequence encodes CSAPPPSRLGEQFF.

This clonotype was seen repeatedly, ten times or more. The genes are TRBV4-3 and TRBJ2-6; the match to TRBD1 covers 7 bases. This CDR3 is 17 amino acids long. Losses at the gene ends were 0 bases for V and 3 bases for J; bases not matched to a gene: 5. Germline-derived CDR1 and CDR2 are LGHNA and YSLEER. CDR3 amino acids: CASSQETTGNGANVLTF. The CDR3 bases are TGCGCCAGCAGCCAAGAAACGACAGGGAATGGGGCCAACGTCCTGACTTTC.

V usage is TRBV6-1 and J usage is TRBJ2-7, with 9 bases fitting TRBD1. The CDR3 consists of 14 residues. CDR1 and CDR2 from the germline V gene are MNHNS and SASEGT. With 11 bases clipped from V and 2 bases from J, the junction kept 10 bases outside the gene matches. In nucleotides, the CDR3 is TGTGCCGGTAGCCCGGGACAGGGAACCTACGAGCAGTACTTC. As protein: CAGSPGQGTYEQYF.

This chain connects TRBV4-1 to TRBJ2-7; D gene unclear. Trimming took 3 bases from V and 4 from J, leaving 22 bases between them. The CDR3 runs to 17 residues. Germline CDR1 and CDR2: MGHRA and YSYEKL. CDR3 residues: CASSHPSGRRTAYEQYF. The CDR3 nucleotides are TGCGCCAGCAGCCATCCCTCGGGCAGGAGAACCGCATACGAGCAGTACTTC.

This clonotype showed up many times. This chain connects TRBV9 to TRBJ1-2, with D possibly TRBD1 on 5 matching bases. The CDR3 is 16 residues long. Germline V gene sequence: CDR1 SGDLS, CDR2 YYNGEE. V was clipped by 4 bases and J by 2 bases, with 18 bases between them. As DNA, the CDR3 is TGTGCCAGCAGCTCTTCTTGGACACGGAAGAACTATGGCTACACCTTC. This translates into CASSSSWTRKNYGYTF.

This clonotype came up many times. This sequence joins TRBV6-1 and TRBJ2-7, with 8 bases matching TRBD1. This CDR3 region has 14 residues. The germline gives CDR1 MNHNS, CDR2 SASEGT. Trimming cost V 6 bases and J 3 bases; bases outside gene matches: 7. The CDR3 region is CASRGWTGSYEQYF. The CDR3 DNA reads as TGTGCCAGCAGAGGGTGGACAGGGAGCTACGAGCAGTACTTC.

In the case of this clonotype: One base away lies a much larger clone, so this may be a sequencing read error. This chain joins TRBV5-1 and TRBJ1-1; D ambiguous. CDR1 is SGHRS and CDR2 is YFSETQ in the germline V gene. This CDR3 comprises 13 residues. CDR3 sequence reads: CASSFIWNTEALF. The DNA of the CDR3 is TGCGCCAGCAGCTTTATATGGAACACTGAAGCTCTCTTT.

This clonotype showed up many times. The chain links TRBV30 to TRBJ1-2; D may be TRBD1 (5 bases). CDR3 length equals 12 residues. V was trimmed by 1 base and J by 6 bases, leaving 9 bases between them. The germline V gene has CDR1 GTSNPN and CDR2 SVGIG (reference sequence). CDR3 in DNA: TGTGCCTGGAGTGAAGGGACCCATGGCTACACCTTC. Its translation: CAWSEGTHGYTF.

The sample holds many counts of this clonotype. The junction does not match germline at one end; this may be a read error. Here the CDR3 DNA reads TGCAGTGCTAGCGACAACACCCCGCCGGACTTC. It is translated as CSASDNTPPDF. This chain uses TRBV20-1 with TRBJ2-5, with D unclear. CDR1 DFQATT and CDR2 SNEGSKA come from the germline V gene (reference sequence). This CDR3 contains 11 residues.

This clonotype was detected many times. J is TRBJ1-2 and V is TRBV30; D gene unclear. Germline loops: CDR1 GTSNPN, CDR2 SVGIG (reference sequence). Trimming shortened V by 1 base and J by 4 bases, and 7 bases separated the two germline ends. This CDR3 is 12 amino acids long. CDR3 loop: CAWSDSPYGYTF. In nucleotides, the CDR3 is TGTGCCTGGAGTGACTCTCCCTATGGCTACACCTTC.

This clonotype showed up many times. The chain carries TRBV19 and TRBJ2-7; D might be TRBD1 or TRBD2, each matching 5 bases. The CDR3 is 17 amino acids. V gave up 9 bases and J gave up 2 bases, with 26 bases separating them. Looked up from germline, CDR1 is LNHDA and CDR2 is SQIVND (reference sequence). As DNA, the CDR3 is TGTGCCAGAGGAATGTGGGACCGACCCCACTGTACCTACGAGCAGTACTTC. Translation gives CARGMWDRPHCTYEQYF.